The 20 T cell receptor beta chains below were found in one sample sequenced in a study of prognosis after radiotherapy for stage I lung cancer (dated by TCRdb to the early 2020s). TCRdb lists the instrument as Illumina HiSeq 3000. Two rounds of multiplex PCR were performed to amplify the TCR beta CDR3 region from genomic DNA. In the first round of PCR, primers specific to each TRBV and TRBJ gene were used, and the primer sequences are filed in Chinese patent CN105087789A. The public reads were reprocessed in TCRdb via fastp at Q25 and MiXCR, keeping in-frame beta chains. Each CDR3 protein gets just one entry, which takes the most common genes and DNA from the rows behind it. The sample table records more than 30,000 distinct CDR3 sequences; about 39% of these occur just once. Just over 15% of the sample comes from the top ten. The sequences come from PBMCs, collected before or after stereotactic body radiation therapy (not recorded which). Receptor source: a donor at least 50 years old with non-small cell lung cancer.

A remark on this clonotype: Sequence at one end of the junction differs from germline and may be a read error. This rearrangement joins TRBV6-2 or TRBV6-3 to TRBJ1-5; the D gene is possibly TRBD1 (5 bases). The CDR3 is 16 residues long. Germline CDR1 and CDR2: MNHEY and SVGEGT. CDR3 sequence (DNA): TGTGCCAGCAGTTACTCGAAACAGGTCTACAATCATCCCCATCATTTT. It translates to CASSYSKQVYNHPHHF.

The CDR3 region is CASSQEIRLLAETQYF. In DNA form, the CDR3 reads TGTGCCAGCAGCCAAGAGATAAGACTCCTTGCGGAGACCCAGTACTTC. The rearrangement links TRBV3-1 to TRBJ2-5, with D unresolved. The V end lost 0 bases, the J end lost 5 bases, and 16 bases lay between the germline ends. The CDR3 runs 16 residues. Germline CDR1 is LGHDT and CDR2 is YNNKEL (reference sequence).

The table lists this clonotype with many counts. V is TRBV28 and J is TRBJ2-1, with 9 nucleotides matching TRBD1. The germline CDR1 and CDR2 sequences are MDHEN and SYDVKM. V shed 4 bases and J 7 bases; nucleotides not matched to a gene: 8. CDR3 length: 15 residues. CDR3 sequence reads: CASSSHRGRMNEQFF. DNA of the CDR3: TGTGCCAGCAGTTCCCACAGGGGGCGCATGAATGAGCAGTTCTTC.

This clonotype has at least ten counts. This sequence joins TRBV20-1 and TRBJ1-2, with a tentative D call TRBD1 (5 bases). V lost 6 bases to trimming and J lost 8 bases, with 13 bases between them. The CDR3 runs 11 residues. Germline CDR1 reads DFQATT; CDR2 reads SNEGSKA (reference sequence). The CDR3 DNA sequence: TGCAGTGCCCCTCGGGGGAACGGCTACACCTTC. The encoded protein is CSAPRGNGYTF.

About this clonotype itself: A much larger clone is a single base away; this may be a read error. The conserved final phenylalanine or tryptophan is absent from the CDR3, which likely points to a read error. No DNA is shown, since the ends of the CDR3 on it are uncertain; the CDR3 is the one TCRdb lists. The chain joins TRBV18 to TRBJ2-1; the D call in the table, TRBD2, was not verified against the DNA. Termini included, the CDR3 measures 12 amino acids. CDR1 and CDR2 (germline): KGHSH, LQKENI. The CDR3: CASSPPAGDLFS.

Many counts were recorded for this clonotype. V is TRBV20-1 and J is TRBJ1-3, with 9 bases aligning to TRBD1. The germline CDR1 and CDR2 sequences are DFQATT and SNEGSKA (reference sequence). CDR3 size: 14 residues. Trimming cost V 0 bases and J 5 bases; bases outside gene matches: 2. This CDR3 is CSAREGTGRNTIYF. Written as DNA, the CDR3 is TGCAGTGCTAGAGAAGGGACAGGGAGAAACACCATATATTTT.

This clonotype has only one observation. A far larger clone differs by one base, so this is likely a read error. The rearrangement links TRBV6-1 to TRBJ2-1; 8 bases agree with TRBD2. This CDR3 has 14 residues. Germline V gene data show CDR1 as MNHNS and CDR2 as SASEGT. CDR3 DNA sequence: TGTGCCAGCAGTTCCTTCGGGAGCGGGGGTGAGCATTTCTTC. Amino acid sequence: CASSSFGSGGEHFF.

This clonotype has more than one count but fewer than ten. J is TRBJ2-7 and V is TRBV28, with 11 bases fitting TRBD1. V dropped 5 bases and J dropped 2; count of bases not matched to a gene: 11. This CDR3 is 17 amino acids long. Germline lookup yields CDR1 MDHEN and CDR2 SYDVKM. CDR3 amino acids: CASSPASRDRGAYEQYF. The CDR3 nucleotides read TGTGCCAGCAGTCCAGCTTCCCGGGACAGGGGGGCCTACGAGCAGTACTTC. The whole variable domain, filled in from reference TRBV28 and TRBJ2-7, reads DVKVTQSSRYLVKRTGEKVFLECVQDMDHENMFWYRQDPGLGLRLIYFSYDVKMKEKGDIPEGYSVSREKKERFSLILESASTNQTSMYLCASSPASRDRGAYEQYFGPGTRLTVT.

Judged by abundance, this clonotype is medium-sized. The chain has TRBV12-3 or TRBV12-4 and TRBJ1-1; D is undetermined. Deletions cut 6 bases from V and 1 base from J, with 12 bases between. The CDR3 has 14 amino acids. CDR3 residues: CASSQQVQNTEAFF. The CDR3 nucleotides read TGTGCCAGCAGCCAGCAAGTCCAGAACACTGAAGCTTTCTTT.

A remark on this clonotype: The junction departs from germline at one end; a sequencing error may be responsible. CDR3 nucleotides: TGTGCCAGCAGTTTATTGGACAGGACCAATGGCTACACATTC. It codes for CASSLLDRTNGYTF. This chain links TRBV28 with TRBJ1-2, with 7 nucleotides matching TRBD1. The germline CDR1 and CDR2 sequences are MDHEN and SYDVKM. The CDR3 spans 14 residues.

This clonotype has ten or more counts. This chain links TRBV28 with TRBJ1-2; D is perhaps TRBD1 (5 bases). The CDR3 runs to 14 residues. Germline CDR1 is MDHEN and CDR2 is SYDVKM. The V gene lost 5 bases and the J gene lost 2 bases, with 12 bases spanning the gap. CDR3 sequence reads: CASSNPGQNYGYTF. CDR3 DNA sequence: TGTGCCAGCAGTAACCCGGGGCAGAACTATGGCTACACCTTC.

This clonotype has a count of ten or more. Just one base apart from a much larger clone, this may be a read error. The chain is built from TRBV6-5 and TRBJ2-3; D gene unclear. This CDR3 is 15 amino acids long. CDR1 and CDR2 (germline): MNHEY, SVGAGI. The CDR3 DNA follows: TGTGCCAGCAGTTACTCAATATTAGGTACAGATGCGCAGTATTTT. It specifies CASSYSILGTDAQYF.

This chain uses TRBV5-1 with TRBJ2-1; the match to TRBD2 covers 8 bases. After removal of 0 bases from V and 8 bases from J, the junction contained 7 bases not matched to a gene. CDR3 length: 15 amino acids. Germline CDR1 and CDR2: SGHRS and YFSETQ. The CDR3 DNA reads as TGCGCCAGCAGCTTGGCCACCGGGAGGGCCCATGAGCAGTTCTTC. It yields the protein CASSLATGRAHEQFF.

Only one count was recorded for this clonotype. The chain links TRBV9 to TRBJ2-2; TRBD2 might be the D (6 bases). The V and J ends lost 3 bases and 7 bases respectively, with 10 bases between them. This CDR3 region has 13 residues. Germline CDR1 reads SGDLS; CDR2 reads YYNGEE. In DNA form, the CDR3 reads TGTGCCAGCAGCGACTCGACTAGCGGGGAGCTGTTTTTT. It specifies CASSDSTSGELFF.

This chain joins TRBV28 and TRBJ2-7; D tentatively fits TRBD1 or TRBD2 (7 bases each). The V gene's germline CDR1 is MDHEN and CDR2 SYDVKM. The CDR3 consists of 14 residues. This chain's CDR3 is CAITPGGDSYEQYF. The CDR3 DNA reads as TGTGCTATCACCCCAGGGGGGGACTCCTACGAGCAGTACTTC.

The rearrangement links TRBV6-2 or TRBV6-3 to TRBJ2-3; weak D call: TRBD2 (5 bases). Trimming removed 5 bases from V and 3 bases from J, with 15 bases in between. Looked up from germline, CDR1 is MNHEY and CDR2 is SVGEGT. The CDR3 loop spans 15 amino acids. This CDR3 reads CASSESVGVTDTQYF. The CDR3 coding sequence is TGTGCCAGCAGTGAATCAGTGGGAGTTACAGATACGCAGTATTTT.

This clonotype turned up a few times. Without the conserved terminal phenylalanine or tryptophan, this CDR3 likely stems from a read error. CDR3 DNA sequence: TGTGCCAGCAGCCGGGGAGCCGGGGCCAACGTCCTGACTCTC. It specifies CASSRGAGANVLTL. The genes are TRBV14 and TRBJ2-6; TRBD2 is a possible D gene (5 bases). In germline, CDR1 is SGHDN, CDR2 FVKESK. This CDR3 region has 14 residues. The V end lost 4 bases, the J end lost 4 bases, and 8 bases lay between the germline ends.

As concerns this clonotype: Being one base from a much bigger clone, this may be a read error. In DNA, the CDR3 is TGTGCCAGCGGGCCGGGCCCGGTTAATGAAAAACTGTTTTTT. It specifies CASGPGPVNEKLFF. The rearrangement links TRBV6-2 or TRBV6-3 to TRBJ1-4; D gene ambiguous. Germline V gene lookup returns CDR1 MNHEY and CDR2 SVGEGT. V lost 8 bases to trimming and J lost 4 bases, with 14 bases between them. CDR3 length: 14 residues.

The genes are TRBV6-4 and TRBJ2-7, with D possibly TRBD2 on 6 matching bases. Trimming cost V 7 bases and J 7 bases, with 20 bases left between them. The CDR3 sequence is 14 residues long. Per germline, CDR1 MRHNA and CDR2 SNTAGT. This chain's CDR3 is CASIPAAEGREQYF. The CDR3 nucleotides are TGTGCCAGCATTCCAGCCGCAGAAGGGAGGGAGCAGTACTTC.

This clonotype was seen ten or more times. The J gene is TRBJ1-2, the V gene TRBV27; tentative D call: TRBD1 (6 bases). The germline gives CDR1 MNHEY, CDR2 SMNVEV (reference sequence). The germline V and J ends were trimmed by 3 bases and 2 bases, with 10 bases remaining between them. The CDR3 runs to 14 residues. The CDR3 reads CASSLAGANYGYTF. CDR3 nucleotide sequence: TGTGCCAGCAGTTTGGCAGGGGCCAACTATGGCTACACCTTC.